This T cell receptor (beta chain) was sequenced during a study of radiotherapy plus CTLA-4 blockade in lung cancer. This clone was observed a single time. What it binds is not known. The V segment lost 1 base and the J segment 8 bases; nucleotides outside the gene matches: 4. CDR3 length: 15 amino acids. Germline values: CDR1 MDHEN, CDR2 SYDVKM. Findings and caveats of the study: Early clonal dynamics of blood T cells, together with interferon-beta, were reported as the best response predictor.

Assay used: immunoSEQ multiplex PCR; TCRdb lists only in-frame clones, some missing. This table holds under 95,000 clones, about 78% found once. Chemo-refractory metastatic non-small-cell lung cancer patients were treated with focal radiation plus CTLA-4 blockade with ipilimumab. The chain combines TRBV28 with TRBJ1-6; 8 nucleotides line up with TRBD1. This receptor was taken from a human donor with non-small cell lung cancer whose response to radiotherapy plus ipilimumab could not be evaluated. Some clones in this sample may be carry-over from other donors' samples. Sample: peripheral blood, taken from a patient treated with radiotherapy plus ipilimumab. CDR3 DNA sequence: TGTGCCAGCAGTTTATTCGGCAGGGGGCATTCACCCCTCCACTTT. This codes for CASSLFGRGHSPLHF.